The source of this T cell receptor (beta chain) is a study of cytomegalovirus exposure and HLA in healthy donors (dated by TCRdb to about 2017). For context, the study as a whole: According to an earlier analysis of around 600 of the donors, some 170 million T cells yielded roughly 100 million unique TCR beta sequences and roughly 280 Gb of sequence data. Both class I and class II loci were covered by HLA typing, at four-digit resolution. Among the approximately 430 genotyped donors, around 81% belonged to the genetic ancestry cluster associated with self-reported Caucasian donors. Five DR-DQ haplotypes were handled as single units for association and clustering because linkage in the cohort was strong. All discovery cohort repertoires had been generated using a single sequencing platform. A later analysis re-analyzed previously published TCR beta repertoires from hundreds of donors and added high-resolution HLA genotyping to study TCR occurrence patterns. About 330 gigabases of sequencing data and around 80 million unique TCR sequences made up an early release that covered around 640 HLA-typed donors. The study aimed to test whether signatures of past pathogen exposure could be identified by cataloging public T cell receptors. Typing coverage differed by locus: A, B, C, DRB1 and DQB1 were typed in about 620-630 donors, DQA1 in about 510, DPA1 in 600 to 610, and DPB1 in 472. In a later genetic analysis, genome-wide SNP genotypes for about 55% of the roughly 700 donors were used, and that subset was treated as a discovery cohort. Donor age, sex, ethnicity and CMV serostatus were compiled together with the repertoire data. In an earlier analysis of roughly 600 of the donors, high-throughput TCR beta sequencing was used to judge whether each TCR beta V gene segment behaved as functional or pseudogenic. High-throughput TCR immunosequencing, statistical association of individual TCRs with disease status, and machine learning were combined to predict cytomegalovirus infection status. Among almost 400 genotyped donors of the cohort, an average of around 240,000 unique TCR beta nucleotide sequences were sequenced per donor, roughly 20% of them non-productive. In addition to the first cohort of 666 subjects, a separate validation cohort of 120 different subjects was used. Using immunosequencing, the study profiled T cell repertoires from 640 or so subjects and related those repertoires to cytomegalovirus serostatus. Rather than drawing on any new phenotypic data, the later analysis identified candidate immune exposures from TCR beta sequences and the way those sequences occurred across donors.

Comment on this clone: The antigen it binds to is not known.

Between the V and J ends, shortened by 4 bases and 10 bases respectively, the junction contains 8 bases. Reading from cysteine to phenylalanine, the CDR3 counts 11 amino acids. The read is trimmed to its CDR3 DNA, 33 bases read in frame from base 1. CDR1 KGHSH and CDR2 LQKENI were looked up in the germline V gene. Libraries came from the immunoSEQ multiplex PCR assay. A mixture of 60 forward primers for TCR Vbeta segments and 13 reverse primers for TCR Jbeta segments was used in the multiplex PCR. Amplification of the CDR3 region of rearranged TCR beta genes was performed with a multiplex PCR assay on genomic DNA. The Illumina HiSeq System was used to sequence the amplified TCR beta libraries as 87-base-pair reads. The paper's processing steps were these. A later analysis counted approximately 76 million unique TCR beta chains across the 600 to 850 repertoires, and some 12 million of these chains were shared by at least two donors. To remove PCR and sequencing errors, raw reads were error-corrected and collapsed into unique sequences using a nearest-neighbor algorithm that merged closely related sequences. Alignment of CDR3 sequences to IMGT reference sequences was used to assign V, D and J gene segments. For a sequence to be retained, a match of at least six nucleotides to both a V gene segment and a J gene segment was required. Rearrangements were called productive when the CDR3 lacked stop codons and stayed in frame with V and J; all others were non-productive. CDR3 was defined according to IMGT convention as the region running from the second conserved V-encoded cysteine to the conserved J-encoded phenylalanine. In an earlier analysis of more than 550 of the donors, sequences lacking an unambiguous match to a single V gene segment were excluded. An earlier analysis of 500 to 600 of the donors classified V segments as functional when productive rearrangements were above 56.7% and as segregating when the standard deviation between donors was above 5%. A statistical classification framework was developed to diagnose cytomegalovirus status using the catalog of TCR beta chain sequences. In a later analysis, TCR nucleotide sequences were compared against IMGT/GENE-DB human TR gene sequences so that V and J genes could be assigned. Using the TCRdist pipeline, a later analysis assigned CDR3 sequences along with most-parsimonious VDJ recombination scenarios. In a later analysis, each TCR beta chain was defined by its CDR3 amino acid sequence together with its V-gene family, and reads lacking a unique V-gene family were excluded. In a later analysis, fewer than 600 highly shared, low-generation-probability nucleotide sequences were removed to address suspected cross-contamination and a sequencing artifact. For each public chain, a later analysis derived a clonal expansion index from normalized ranks of inferred template counts within each repertoire. Generation probabilities in a later analysis came from a VDJ recombination model fitted to out-of-frame rearrangements, and those results were checked against IGoR. In a later analysis, hypergeometric tests were used to score TCR-TCR, TCR-HLA and TCR-CMV co-occurrence, with a repertoire-size bias correction applied to TCR pairs. In a later analysis, false discovery rates were estimated by permuting HLA or CMV assignments 20 times. A later analysis grouped co-occurring TCRs with DBSCAN, adding TCRdist sequence similarity when clustering within HLA-allele-positive subsets. Repertoires with fewer than 30,000 or more than 120,000 public chains were left out of co-occurrence clustering, as were about five repertoires with anomalous nucleotide sharing. TCRdb obtained this table from immuneACCESS and retained in-frame rearrangements with V and J assigned. These tables miss some clones; where compared with another copy, unresolved V genes account for less than half of the shortfall, and the remainder is unexplained. V, J and clone size derive from that table, while D and trimming were established from the DNA sequence. The sample's table lists a count of about 51,000 clones. The ten largest make up less than 2.5% of the sample.

Points the paper makes about the study in general: A few of the identified cytomegalovirus-associated TCR beta chains were confirmed in vitro to be specific for cytomegalovirus antigens. Specific HLA alleles were associated with 15,000 to 20,000 TCR beta sequences at a false discovery rate of 0.05 in a later analysis. Because some donors lacked HLA typing at each locus, the association tests relied only on the typed subset. Strong co-occurrence of HLA alleles, especially DR and DQ, made assigning TCR associations to individual alleles difficult. CMV serostatus was the only immune exposure information available for the cohort. A total of 164 TCR beta chains were listed by the study as associated with cytomegalovirus. Most TCR sequences were seen in very few donors, while some public TCRs were found in many individuals. Several of the top co-occurrence clusters appeared to be linked to parvovirus B19, influenza, CMV and Epstein-Barr virus, according to a later analysis. An association between a missense DCLRE1C variant and V-gene and J-gene trimming of TCR beta chains was found in a later genetic analysis and replicated in an independent cohort. In this cohort, only TCR beta chains were sequenced, and detectable features were limited by the absence of alpha or paired-chain data. In a later analysis, HLA-associated TCR beta chains showed more clonal expansion and lower generation probabilities than non-associated chains that were equally common. The authors suggested that the approach could potentially be extended to other disease states and immunological phenotypes. Seventeen rarely observed V segments, including chromosome 9 orphons, were excluded from the earlier analysis of almost 600 of the donors because counts were too low. The sequencing pipeline was judged likely to have produced a cluster of highly shared sequence variants as a technical artifact. Sequencing depth was assumed to be roughly uniform across donors in the presence/absence analyses, though that assumption may not hold. Linkage disequilibrium might explain the correlated functional status among segregating V segments, but an unknown experimental factor could not be excluded. Some IMGT-functional V segments, including TRBV6-2 and TRBV6-3, could not be distinguished by the 87-base-pair reads and were therefore excluded. A further reported finding was that TCR beta sequences accurately predicted the HLA-A and HLA-B alleles for most subjects in the first cohort. According to a later analysis, TCR association rates differed among HLA loci, with DRB1 alleles showing the most associated TCRs and HLA-C alleles showing the fewest. Compared with the approximately 670-donor mean, donors in an Asian-associated ancestry cluster had fewer N-insertions in productive TCRs, according to a later genetic analysis. The classifier was reported to diagnose cytomegalovirus status with high specificity and sensitivity in both the original and validation cohorts. In an earlier analysis of about 540 of the donors, most TCR beta V segments were observed in productive rearrangements about 87% or about 30% of the time, broadly matching IMGT annotations. Most CMV-associated TCR beta chains appeared to be HLA-restricted in a later analysis, and the HLA associations seemed to be driven largely by CMV exposure.

The cohort comprised some 730 healthy bone marrow donors. Cohort members were all nominally healthy when sampled, although unrecorded immune exposures were likely present. The donor tested CMV seronegative, placing the donor among the 300 to 400 seronegative members of the cohort. A peripheral blood sample was provided by each donor, and peripheral blood mononuclear cells were used for TCR beta sequencing. Genomic DNA extraction from the blood cell samples was performed with the Qiagen DNeasy Blood Extraction Kit. The chain is assembled from TRBV18 and TRBJ2-1; the D segment cannot be called with confidence. The TCR originated in a female donor in good health and CMV-seronegative. Sequencing input: PBMCs. CDR3 reads: CASSRLEEQFF. The nucleotides are TGTGCCAGCTCACGCCTCGAGGAGCAGTTCTTC.